One and the same sample provided the 23 T cell receptor beta chains below, sequenced in a study of blood T cell repertoires in COVID-19. TCRdb's copy holds only in-frame clones and misses some; the assay was immunoSEQ multiplex PCR. Among more than 150,000 clones listed, 90% were seen once. The material sequenced was peripheral blood. Every receptor here comes from a man over 45 with acute or convalescent COVID-19.

The chain links TRBV7-2 to TRBJ2-3; TRBD1 might be the D (6 bases). Per the germline V gene, CDR1 is SGHTA and CDR2 is FQGNSA. The CDR3 contains 15 residues. V was trimmed by 1 base and J by 6 bases, leaving 14 bases between them. The CDR3 DNA reads as TGTGCCAGCAGCTTAGTATCGCAGGGGTGGGATACGCAGTATTTT. Its protein is CASSLVSQGWDTQYF. Full variable domain (missing parts from reference TRBV7-2 and TRBJ2-3): GAGVSQSPSNKVTEKGKDVELRCDPISGHTALYWYRQSLGQGLEFLIYFQGNSAPDKSGLPSDRFSAERTGGSVSTLTIQRTQQEDSAVYLCASSLVSQGWDTQYFGPGTRLTVL.

This rearrangement joins TRBV6-6 to TRBJ2-1; TRBD2 agrees at 11 bases. Germline values: CDR1 MNHNY, CDR2 SVGAGI (reference sequence). This CDR3 contains 17 residues. V gave up 5 bases and J gave up 5 bases; unmatched junction bases: 11. The CDR3 DNA is TGTGCCAGCAGTCCCCTTCGACTAGCGGGACAACACAATGAGCAGTTCTTC. Translating it yields CASSPLRLAGQHNEQFF.

This chain joins TRBV5-5 and TRBJ2-7, with D perhaps matching TRBD1 (6 bases). The V and J ends lost 0 bases and 2 bases respectively, with 12 bases between them. The V gene's germline CDR1 is SGHKS and CDR2 YYEKEE (reference sequence). CDR3 length: 15 amino acids. CDR3 region: CASSLGLGTPYEQYV. CDR3 sequence (DNA): TGTGCCAGCAGCTTGGGGTTAGGGACACCCTACGAGCAGTACGTC.

V is TRBV7-9 and J is TRBJ2-2; weak D call: TRBD2 (6 bases). The germline CDR1 and CDR2 sequences are SEHNR and FQNEAQ (reference sequence). V was clipped by 1 base and J by 8 bases, with 11 bases between them. The CDR3 length is 14 residues. Written as DNA, the CDR3 is TGTGCCAGCAGCTTAGTGCGGGGACGAGGGGAGCTGTTTTTT. Translation gives CASSLVRGRGELFF.

The sample holds one count of this clone. This chain links TRBV4-3 with TRBJ2-1; 8 bases map to TRBD2. There are 14 residues in the CDR3. J lost 12 bases, V lost 1 base, and 8 bases had no gene match. CDR1 is LGHNA and CDR2 is YSLEER in the germline V gene. The CDR3 sequence is CASSQGYPGTRQFF. DNA for the CDR3: TGCGCCAGCAGCCAAGGGTACCCTGGGACTAGGCAGTTCTTC.

The J gene is TRBJ2-5, the V gene TRBV3-1 (or the pseudogene TRBV3-2); 12 bases match TRBD2. Trimming took 1 base from V and 4 from J; bases not matched to a gene: 16. CDR1 is LGHDT and CDR2 is YNNKEL in the germline V gene (reference sequence). This CDR3 is 20 amino acids long. CDR3 amino acids: CASSQVATSGRTRGRETQYF. The CDR3 DNA reads TGTGCCAGCAGCCAAGTTGCGACTAGCGGGAGAACCAGAGGCCGAGAGACCCAGTACTTC.

This clone is a singleton in its sample. This sequence joins TRBV27 and TRBJ1-6; perhaps TRBD1 as D (5 bases). The CDR3 contains 16 residues. The V end lost 5 bases, the J end lost 0 bases, and 11 bases lay between the germline ends. Germline assignment: CDR1 MNHEY and CDR2 SMNVEV (reference sequence). The CDR3 sequence is CASSHKTDSYNSPLHF. The CDR3 DNA is TGTGCCAGCAGTCACAAGACAGACTCCTATAATTCACCCCTCCACTTT.

The genes are TRBV11-3 and TRBJ2-2; 11 bases are shared with TRBD2. The CDR3 length is 18 residues. The V gene's germline CDR1 is SGHNT and CDR2 YENEEA. V lost 5 bases and J lost 1; bases outside the gene matches: 9. In DNA, the CDR3 is TGTGCCAGCAGCCCGACATCCCTAGCGGGGGGGAACACCGGGGAGCTGTTTTTT. Translated: CASSPTSLAGGNTGELFF.

The chain is built from TRBV19 and TRBJ2-7; TRBD2 agrees at 7 bases. This CDR3 is 14 amino acids long. Unmatched junction bases numbered 9, after V lost 5 bases and J lost 5 bases. CDR1 is LNHDA, CDR2 SQIVND, per germline (reference sequence). Written as DNA, the CDR3 is TGTGCCAGTAGTCCGCGGGGGTTCCCCCACGAGCAGTACTTC. Amino acids: CASSPRGFPHEQYF. Full variable domain (missing parts from reference TRBV19 and TRBJ2-7): DGGITQSPKYLFRKEGQNVTLSCEQNLNHDAMYWYRQDPGQGLRLIYYSQIVNDFQKGDIAEGYSVSREKKESFPLTVTSAQKNPTAFYLCASSPRGFPHEQYFGPGTRLTVT.

In the case of this clone: This sample includes further DNA sequences coding for the same CDR3. The chain recombines TRBV6-5 with TRBJ1-4; the D gene is possibly TRBD1 (6 bases). CDR3 size: 14 residues. The ends were cut back, 2 bases at V and 8 bases at J, with 12 bases in the middle. The germline V gene encodes CDR1 MNHEY and CDR2 SVGAGI. DNA of the CDR3: TGTGCCAGCAGTTACGATAGGGGGAACGAAAAACTGTTTTTT. As protein: CASSYDRGNEKLFF.

V gene TRBV2 combines with J gene TRBJ2-2, with 12 bases identical to TRBD2. This CDR3 is built from 16 residues. V was pared by 6 bases and J by 6 bases, with 8 bases of the junction left unmatched. Germline CDR1 SNHLY, CDR2 FYNNEI. Here the CDR3 DNA reads TGTGCCAGCAGCAGCCTAGCGGGGGGGCCGCCCGGGGAGCTGTTTTTT. Amino acids: CASSSLAGGPPGELFF.

The chain links TRBV14 to TRBJ2-2; perhaps TRBD1 as D (6 bases). The V end lost 6 bases, the J end lost 6 bases, and 14 bases lay between the germline ends. Germline-derived CDR1 and CDR2 are SGHDN and FVKESK. The CDR3 covers 14 residues. The CDR3 loop reads CASRDRKGAGELFF. The DNA for the CDR3 is TGTGCCAGCAGAGACAGGAAAGGGGCCGGGGAGCTGTTTTTT.

This rearrangement joins TRBV6-5 to TRBJ1-3; D uncertain. The CDR3 runs to 14 residues. Trimming removed 5 bases at V and 0 bases at J, with 8 bases between. Looked up from germline, CDR1 is MNHEY and CDR2 is SVGAGI. This CDR3 is CASSRRASGNTIYF. CDR3 nucleotides: TGTGCCAGCAGTAGGAGGGCCTCTGGAAACACCATATATTTT.

CDR3 DNA: TGTGCCAGCAGCGGAAAGGCGGGATTCCAAGAGACCCAGTACTTC. It specifies CASSGKAGFQETQYF. The chain is built from TRBV7-6 and TRBJ2-5; TRBD2 might be the D (6 bases). Trimming shortened V by 5 bases and J by 1 base, and 14 bases separated the two germline ends. Germline V gene sequence: CDR1 SGHVS, CDR2 FNYEAQ. This CDR3 spans 15 amino acids.

This chain connects TRBV6-6 to TRBJ1-5, with 10 bases identical to TRBD1. The trim removed 6 bases at V and 0 bases at J, leaving 5 bases unmatched. Germline loops: CDR1 MNHNY, CDR2 SVGAGI (reference sequence). The CDR3 is 16 amino acids. The CDR3: CASSRTGGDSNQPQHF. CDR3 sequence (DNA): TGTGCCAGCAGCAGGACAGGGGGAGATAGCAATCAGCCCCAGCATTTT.

The rearrangement links TRBV10-3 to TRBJ2-5; 9 positions agree with TRBD1. CDR1 is ENHRY and CDR2 is SYGVKD in the germline V gene. This CDR3 has 14 residues. V lost 6 bases to trimming and J lost 5 bases; unmatched junction nucleotides: 7. CDR3 DNA: TGTGCCATCAGCCCCACAGGGGGCGCGGAGACCCAGTACTTC. It is translated as CAISPTGGAETQYF.

This chain links TRBV24-1 with TRBJ2-5; 7 bases are a match to TRBD1. The V segment lost 6 bases and the J segment 4 bases; nucleotides outside the gene matches: 10. The CDR3 extends over 15 amino acids. The germline CDR1 and CDR2 sequences are KGHDR and SFDVKD. The DNA of the CDR3 is TGTGCCACCAGTCCCAGGGGGTCTGGAGTAGAGACCCAGTACTTC. Its protein product is CATSPRGSGVETQYF.

Written as DNA, the CDR3 is TGCGCCAGCGGGGGCGGGAACACTGAAGCTTTCTTT. It encodes CASGGGNTEAFF. The V call is TRBV5-1, the J call TRBJ1-1, with D perhaps matching TRBD1 (6 bases). The ends were cut back, 7 bases at V and 1 base at J, with 8 bases in the middle. Germline assignment: CDR1 SGHRS and CDR2 YFSETQ. The CDR3 totals 12 residues.

V usage is TRBV5-4 and J usage is TRBJ2-2; 9 positions match TRBD2. V shed 4 bases and J 0 bases; nucleotides not matched to a gene: 4. The germline CDR1 and CDR2 sequences are SGHNT and YYREEE (reference sequence). This CDR3 is built from 16 residues. CDR3 protein: CASSLLAGANTGELFF. The CDR3 nucleotides are TGTGCCAGCAGCCTTTTAGCGGGAGCGAACACCGGGGAGCTGTTTTTT.

The chain carries TRBV6-5 and TRBJ2-7, with TRBD2 identical over 7 bases. After removal of 10 bases from V and 5 bases from J, the junction contained 17 bases not matched to a gene. Germline CDR1 is MNHEY and CDR2 is SVGAGI. There are 15 residues in the CDR3. CDR3 bases: TGTGCCACGCGGATGGGAGGGACCGGAGGCCACGAGCAGTACGTC. This gives the protein CATRMGGTGGHEQYV.

The V call is TRBV18, the J call TRBJ2-7; 12 bases are shared with TRBD1. Trimming cost V 3 bases and J 9 bases; bases outside gene matches: 12. CDR1 and CDR2 from the germline V gene are KGHSH and LQKENI. The CDR3 is made up of 16 amino acids. This chain's CDR3 is CASSPSLGTGGGGQYV. The CDR3 coding sequence is TGTGCCAGCTCACCTTCCCTGGGGACAGGGGGCGGAGGGCAGTACGTC.

The V and J genes are TRBV11-2 and TRBJ2-5, with 8 bases aligning to TRBD1. The CDR3 spans 14 residues. V dropped 5 bases and J dropped 11; count of bases not matched to a gene: 13. From germline, CDR1 is SGHAT and CDR2 FQNNGV. This chain's CDR3 is CASSIPDRGLKQYF. CDR3 sequence (DNA): TGTGCCAGCAGCATACCTGACAGGGGTCTTAAGCAGTACTTC.

In nucleotides, the CDR3 is TGTGCCAGCAGCCCTCACCGGCTAGACACTGAAGCTTTCTTT. This codes for CASSPHRLDTEAFF. The chain carries TRBV21-1 and TRBJ1-1. TRBV21-1 is tagged as a pseudogene. This CDR3 contains 14 residues.